What follows are 8 T cell receptor delta chains derived from one specimen sequenced in a study of γδ T cells in repeated Plasmodium falciparum infection. TCRdb re-processed the multiplex PCR reads via CATT. Among 90,000 or so delta-chain clones listed, roughly 0.98% were seen once. Gammadelta T cells were flow-sorted from PBMC into Vgamma9/Vdelta2+ and Vdelta2-negative populations for bulk analysis. The sample taken for sequencing was gamma-delta T cells from blood. Receptor source: a pool of human donors (malaria-infected and uninfected, not separated).

A remark on this clone: TCRdb's entry gives the protein of a much larger clone, which mismatches this DNA's translation at residue 19, likely from a read error; the protein reported here is translated from the DNA. The rearrangement joins TRDV1 to TRDJ1; TRDD2 matches at 7 bases. Germline matching of the DNA provided the J gene here, since TCRdb leaves it blank. The germline gives CDR1 TSWWSYY, CDR2 QGS. The length of the CDR3 is 23 residues. The CDR3 spells CALGELTLPKGSKVIGGTNKLIF. The CDR3 region has the DNA TGTGCTCTTGGGGAACTTACTCTTCCTAAGGGGTCCAAGGTTATCGGGGGCACCAATAAACTCATCTTT.

As to this clone: The protein TCRdb gives is from a much larger clone and does not agree with this DNA's translation at residue 12, likely a read error; the protein shown here comes from the DNA. The chain links TRDV2 to TRDJ1, with D possibly matching TRDD3 (5 bases). Since TCRdb gives no J gene, matching the DNA to germline was used here to assign it. The V end was cut by 0 bases, the J end by 0 bases, with 22 bases between. The germline V gene has CDR1 GEAIGNYY and CDR2 EKD. The CDR3 loop spans 19 amino acids. Here the CDR3 DNA reads TGTGCCTGTGACACCGTGGGCAGTGTGGTGGGGTACCACACCGATAAACTCATCTTT. It specifies CACDTVGSVVGYHTDKLIF.

A few counts support this clone. TCRdb's entry gives the protein of a much larger clone, which mismatches this DNA's translation at residue 7, likely from a read error; the protein reported here is translated from the DNA. V is TRDV1 and J is TRDJ1, with TRDD3 identical over 10 bases. V lost 1 base to trimming and J lost 0 bases; unmatched junction nucleotides: 17. Germline lookup yields CDR1 TSWWSYY and CDR2 QGS. This CDR3 is built from 21 residues. The CDR3 coding sequence is TGTGCTCTTGGGGAACCGGCCCATTCCTCTAATGGGGGATACTACACCGATAAACTCATCTTT. This gives the protein CALGEPAHSSNGGYYTDKLIF.

Only a few counts were recorded for this clone. TCRdb has a much larger clone's protein, which differs at residue 7 from the translation of this DNA, likely because of a read error; what is shown is the protein translated from the DNA. The chain is built from TRDV1 and TRDJ1; D is unresolved. The J gene was not available in TCRdb and was assigned here by matching the DNA to germline segments. Per the germline V gene, CDR1 is TSWWSYY and CDR2 is QGS. V lost 5 bases and J 0 bases, leaving 16 bases between the germline ends. The CDR3 consists of 16 residues. CDR3 nucleotides: TGTGCTCTTGGGTTGGCCCTCCCCACGTACACCGATAAACTCATCTTT. Translated, it gives CALGLALPTYTDKLIF.

Concerning this clone itself: The protein recorded in TCRdb matches a much larger clone and deviates from this DNA's translation at residue 8, suggesting a read error; the protein here is obtained by translating the DNA. J is TRDJ1 and V is TRDV1; 10 nucleotides agree with TRDD3. The CDR3 is 21 residues long. Per germline, CDR1 TSWWSYY and CDR2 QGS. Trimming cost V 2 bases and J 6 bases; bases outside gene matches: 24. The CDR3 here is CALGEKRCCSGGYEGTYKLIF. The DNA for the CDR3 is TGTGCTCTTGGGGAAAAACGGTGTTGTTCTGGGGGATATGAAGGAACTTATAAACTCATCTTT.

Of note for this clone: This is likely an artifact of a read error, given a far larger clone one base away. Other DNA sequences within the sample encode an identical CDR3. The J segment was not called; the V segment is TRDV2; the D segment call TRDD3 is taken from the table without a DNA check. Germline CDR1 is GEAIGNYY and CDR2 is EKD. The CDR3 is made up of 15 amino acids. CDR3 DNA: TGTGCCTGTGACGCCGTGGGGGAAAACACCGATAAGCTCATCTTT. It codes for CACDAVGENTDKLIF.

Notes on this clone: TCRdb attributes to this sequence the protein of a much larger clone, which differs from the DNA translation at residue 11; a read error is likely, and the protein displayed is translated from the DNA. The chain combines TRDV1 with TRDJ1; 7 bases align to TRDD3. CDR3 length: 16 amino acids. V gave up 1 base and J gave up 8 bases; unmatched junction bases: 13. Germline CDR1 reads TSWWSYY; CDR2 reads QGS. CDR3 loop: CALGEHSYWGVRKLIF. DNA of the CDR3: TGTGCTCTTGGGGAACATTCATACTGGGGAGTACGGAAACTCATCTTT.

This clone has just a few counts. A far larger clone differs by one base, so this is likely a read error. Different DNA sequences within this sample yield the same CDR3. There is no J gene call, but TRDV2 is given as the V gene; no check of the table's D call, TRDD3, against the DNA was made. Germline values: CDR1 GEAIGNYY, CDR2 EKD. This CDR3 has 18 amino acids. CDR3 sequence reads: CACDTLGISSWDTRQMFF. In DNA, the CDR3 is TGTGCCTGTGACACGCTGGGGATAAGCTCCTGGGACACCCGACAGATGTTCTTC.